This T cell receptor (beta chain) was identified during a study of cytomegalovirus exposure and HLA in healthy donors. Points from the study as a whole: Presence/absence analyses supposed approximately even sequencing depth among donors.

Amplification used 60 Vbeta primers and 13 Jbeta primers. This table comes from immunoSEQ multiplex PCR, and its TCRdb copy is limited to in-frame clones, with some not included. The table records approximately 100,000 clones, approximately 73% of them present only once. On this clone: Its antigen is still unknown.

There are 14 residues in the CDR3. The ends lost 7 bases at V and 4 bases at J; junction bases unmatched: 4. Germline V gene data show CDR1 as SNHLY and CDR2 as FYNNEI. V is TRBV2 and J is TRBJ1-5, with 10 bases that match TRBD1. The sample consisted of PBMCs. The receptor was isolated from a man aged 35-49 years in good health and CMV-seronegative. The CDR3 bases are TGTGCCAGCAAACAGGGACAGGGGAATCAGCCCCAGCATTTT. Protein product: CASKQGQGNQPQHF.